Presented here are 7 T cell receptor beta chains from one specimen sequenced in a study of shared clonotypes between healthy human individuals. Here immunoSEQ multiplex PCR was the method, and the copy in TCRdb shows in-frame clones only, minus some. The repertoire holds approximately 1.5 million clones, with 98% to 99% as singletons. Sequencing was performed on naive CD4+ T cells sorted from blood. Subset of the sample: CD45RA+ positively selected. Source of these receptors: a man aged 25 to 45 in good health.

This chain's CDR3 is CASTDGQGTYNEQFF. In DNA, the CDR3 is TGTGCCAGCACCGACGGACAGGGCACCTACAATGAGCAGTTCTTC. V is TRBV11-2 and J is TRBJ2-1; 8 nucleotides agree with TRBD1. J gave up 2 bases and V 7 bases, and 7 bases lay outside the gene matches. The CDR3 extends over 15 amino acids. The germline CDR1 and CDR2 sequences are SGHAT and FQNNGV.

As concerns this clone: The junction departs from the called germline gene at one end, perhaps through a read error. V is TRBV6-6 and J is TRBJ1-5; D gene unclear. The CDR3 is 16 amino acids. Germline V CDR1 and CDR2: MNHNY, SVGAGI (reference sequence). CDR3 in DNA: TGTGCCAGCAGTGACTCCCGGGATTTGGATGGTCAGCCCCAGCATTTT. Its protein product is CASSDSRDLDGQPQHF.

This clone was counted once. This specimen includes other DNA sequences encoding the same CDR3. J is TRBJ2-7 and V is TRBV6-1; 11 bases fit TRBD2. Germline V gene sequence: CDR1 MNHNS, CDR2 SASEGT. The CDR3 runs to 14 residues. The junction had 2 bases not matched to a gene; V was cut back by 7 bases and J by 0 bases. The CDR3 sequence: CASNLAGGSYEQYF. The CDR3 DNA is TGTGCCAGCAATCTAGCGGGGGGCTCCTACGAGCAGTACTTC.

CDR3 amino acids: CASSLTAVGELFF. The CDR3 nucleotides are TGTGCCAGCAGCTTAACTGCGGTGGGGGAGCTGTTTTTT. The chain employs TRBV11-3 and TRBJ2-2; D remains ambiguous. This CDR3 comprises 13 residues. With 2 bases removed from V and 8 bases from J, the gap between germline ends came to 9 bases. Germline V gene lookup returns CDR1 SGHNT and CDR2 YENEEA.

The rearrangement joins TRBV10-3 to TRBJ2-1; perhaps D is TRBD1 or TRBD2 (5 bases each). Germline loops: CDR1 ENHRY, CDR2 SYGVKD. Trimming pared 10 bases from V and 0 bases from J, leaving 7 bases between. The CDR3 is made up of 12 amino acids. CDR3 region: CATGSSYNEQFF. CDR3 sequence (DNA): TGTGCCACAGGGAGCTCCTACAATGAGCAGTTCTTC.

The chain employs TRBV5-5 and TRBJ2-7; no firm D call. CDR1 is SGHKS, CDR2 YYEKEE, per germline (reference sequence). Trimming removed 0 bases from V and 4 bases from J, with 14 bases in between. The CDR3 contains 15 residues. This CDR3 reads CASSLVQELWYEQYF. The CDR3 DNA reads TGTGCCAGCAGCTTGGTACAAGAACTTTGGTACGAGCAGTACTTC.

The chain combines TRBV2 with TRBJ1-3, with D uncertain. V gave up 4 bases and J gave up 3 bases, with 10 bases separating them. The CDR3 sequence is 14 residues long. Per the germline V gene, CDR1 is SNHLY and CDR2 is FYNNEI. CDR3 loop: CASSATLLGNTIYF. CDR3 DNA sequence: TGTGCCAGCAGTGCTACGCTCCTTGGAAACACCATATATTTT.